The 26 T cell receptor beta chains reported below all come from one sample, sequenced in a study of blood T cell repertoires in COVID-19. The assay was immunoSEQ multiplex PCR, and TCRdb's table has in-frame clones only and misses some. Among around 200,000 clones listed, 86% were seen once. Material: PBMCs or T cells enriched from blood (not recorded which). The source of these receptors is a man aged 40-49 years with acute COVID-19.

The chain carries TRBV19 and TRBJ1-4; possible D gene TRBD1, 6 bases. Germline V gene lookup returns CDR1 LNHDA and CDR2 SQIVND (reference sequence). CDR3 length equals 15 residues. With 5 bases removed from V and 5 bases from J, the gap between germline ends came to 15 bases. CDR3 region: CASSLTGTPNEKLFF. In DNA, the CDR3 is TGTGCCAGTAGTCTCACCGGGACACCCAATGAAAAACTGTTTTTT. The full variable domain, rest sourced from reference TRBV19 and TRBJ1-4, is DGGITQSPKYLFRKEGQNVTLSCEQNLNHDAMYWYRQDPGQGLRLIYYSQIVNDFQKGDIAEGYSVSREKKESFPLTVTSAQKNPTAFYLCASSLTGTPNEKLFFGSGTQLSVL.

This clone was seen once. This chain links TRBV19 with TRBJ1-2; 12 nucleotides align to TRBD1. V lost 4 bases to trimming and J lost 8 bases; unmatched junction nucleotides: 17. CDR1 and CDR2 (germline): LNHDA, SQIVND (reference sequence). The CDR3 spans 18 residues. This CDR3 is CASSSLPGQGAFVKGYTF. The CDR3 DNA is TGTGCCAGTAGTAGCCTGCCGGGACAGGGGGCATTTGTCAAGGGCTACACCTTC.

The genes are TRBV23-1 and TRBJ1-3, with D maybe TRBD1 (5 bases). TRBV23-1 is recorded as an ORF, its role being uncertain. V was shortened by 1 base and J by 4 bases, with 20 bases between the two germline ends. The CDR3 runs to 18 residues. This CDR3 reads CASSQCGIGGDAGNTIYF. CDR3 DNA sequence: TGCGCCAGCAGTCAATGCGGGATCGGAGGGGATGCGGGAAACACCATATATTTT.

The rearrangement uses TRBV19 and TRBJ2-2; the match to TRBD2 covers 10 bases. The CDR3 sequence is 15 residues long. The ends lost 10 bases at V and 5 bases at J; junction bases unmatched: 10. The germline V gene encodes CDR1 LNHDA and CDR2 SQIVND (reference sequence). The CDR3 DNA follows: TGTGCCACCAAAGGACTAGCGGATGGGACCGGGGAGCTGTTTTTT. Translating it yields CATKGLADGTGELFF.

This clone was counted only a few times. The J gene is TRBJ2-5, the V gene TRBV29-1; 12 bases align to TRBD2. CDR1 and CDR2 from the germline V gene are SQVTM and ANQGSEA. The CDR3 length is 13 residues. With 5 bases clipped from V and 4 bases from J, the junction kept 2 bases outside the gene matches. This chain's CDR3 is CSVPGLAGETQYF. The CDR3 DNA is TGCAGCGTTCCGGGACTAGCGGGAGAGACCCAGTACTTC.

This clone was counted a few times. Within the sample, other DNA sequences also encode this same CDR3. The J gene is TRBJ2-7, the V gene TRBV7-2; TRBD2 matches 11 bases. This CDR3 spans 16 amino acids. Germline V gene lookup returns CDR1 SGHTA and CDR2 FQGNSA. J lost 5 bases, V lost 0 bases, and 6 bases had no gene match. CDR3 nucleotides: TGTGCCAGCAGCTTAGCTAGCGGGAGGGCCGTGGACGAGCAGTACTTC. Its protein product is CASSLASGRAVDEQYF.

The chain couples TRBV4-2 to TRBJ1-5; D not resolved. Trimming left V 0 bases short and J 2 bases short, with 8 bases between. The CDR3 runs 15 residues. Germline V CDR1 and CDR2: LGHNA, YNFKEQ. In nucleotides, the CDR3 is TGTGCCAGCAGCCAAGAGAGGGCTGGCAATCAGCCCCAGCATTTT. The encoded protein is CASSQERAGNQPQHF.

Here the CDR3 reads CASSHDERGRSYEQYF. As DNA, the CDR3 is TGTGCCAGCAGCCATGATGAGCGGGGGCGATCCTACGAGCAGTACTTC. The chain employs TRBV6-2 or TRBV6-3 and TRBJ2-7, with 8 nucleotides matching TRBD2. The CDR3 loop spans 16 amino acids. The V and J ends lost 6 bases and 1 base, in that order; junction bases with no gene match: 11. The germline V gene has CDR1 MNHEY and CDR2 SVGEGT.

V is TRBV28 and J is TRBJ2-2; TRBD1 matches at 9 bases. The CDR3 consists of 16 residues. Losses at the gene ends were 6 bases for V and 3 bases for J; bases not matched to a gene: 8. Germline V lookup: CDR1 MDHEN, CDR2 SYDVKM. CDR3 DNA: TGTGCCAGCAGCCAGCCGGGACAGGGTTACACCGGGGAGCTGTTTTTT. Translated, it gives CASSQPGQGYTGELFF.

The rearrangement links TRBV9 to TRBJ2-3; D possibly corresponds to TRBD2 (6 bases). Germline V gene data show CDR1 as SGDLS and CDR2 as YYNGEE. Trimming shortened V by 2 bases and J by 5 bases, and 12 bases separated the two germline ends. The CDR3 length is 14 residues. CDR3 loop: CASSVGEVGDTQYF. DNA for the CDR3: TGTGCCAGCAGCGTTGGGGAGGTAGGAGATACGCAGTATTTT.

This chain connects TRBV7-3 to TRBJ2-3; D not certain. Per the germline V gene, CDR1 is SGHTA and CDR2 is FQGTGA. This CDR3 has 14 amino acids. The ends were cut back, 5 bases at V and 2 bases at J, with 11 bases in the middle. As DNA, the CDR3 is TGTGCCAGCAGCCAGAGCGCCCTCACAGATACGCAGTATTTT. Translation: CASSQSALTDTQYF.

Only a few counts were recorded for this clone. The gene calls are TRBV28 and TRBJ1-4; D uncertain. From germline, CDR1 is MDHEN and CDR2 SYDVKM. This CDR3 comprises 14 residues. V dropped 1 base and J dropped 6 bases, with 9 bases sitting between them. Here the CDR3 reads CASSLSGSDEKLFF. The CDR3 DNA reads TGTGCCAGCAGTTTATCCGGGTCCGATGAAAAACTGTTTTTT.

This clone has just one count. Here the CDR3 reads CATTSGMPGTDTQYF. The CDR3 DNA sequence: TGTGCCACCACCAGCGGGATGCCCGGCACAGATACGCAGTATTTT. The genes are TRBV24-1 and TRBJ2-3; 7 positions match TRBD2. Germline V gene lookup returns CDR1 KGHDR and CDR2 SFDVKD. CDR3 length equals 15 residues. V dropped 8 bases and J dropped 1; count of bases not matched to a gene: 8.

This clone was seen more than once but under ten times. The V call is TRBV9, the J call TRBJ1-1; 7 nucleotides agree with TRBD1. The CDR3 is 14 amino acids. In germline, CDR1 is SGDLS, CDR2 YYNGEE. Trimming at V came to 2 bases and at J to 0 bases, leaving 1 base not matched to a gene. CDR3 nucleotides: TGTGCCAGCAGCGTCGGGACAGTGAACACTGAAGCTTTCTTT. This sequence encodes CASSVGTVNTEAFF.

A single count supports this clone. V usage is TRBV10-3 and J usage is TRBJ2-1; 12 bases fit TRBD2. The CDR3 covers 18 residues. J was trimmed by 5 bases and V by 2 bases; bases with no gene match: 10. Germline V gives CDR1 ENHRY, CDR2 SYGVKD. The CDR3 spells CAISELQGTSGSHNEQFF. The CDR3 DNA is TGTGCCATCAGTGAGCTTCAAGGGACTAGCGGGTCCCACAATGAGCAGTTCTTC.

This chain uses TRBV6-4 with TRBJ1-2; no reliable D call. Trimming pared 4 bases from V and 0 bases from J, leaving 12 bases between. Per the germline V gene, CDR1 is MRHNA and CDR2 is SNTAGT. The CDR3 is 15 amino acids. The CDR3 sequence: CASSAEEGANYGYTF. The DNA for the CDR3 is TGTGCCAGCAGTGCCGAAGAGGGAGCTAACTATGGCTACACCTTC.

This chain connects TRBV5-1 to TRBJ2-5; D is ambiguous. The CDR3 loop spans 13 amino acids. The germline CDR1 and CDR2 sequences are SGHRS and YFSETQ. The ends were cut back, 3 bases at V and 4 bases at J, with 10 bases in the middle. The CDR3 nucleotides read TGCGCCAGCAGCTACCGCGCCCTAGAGACCCAGTACTTC. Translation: CASSYRALETQYF. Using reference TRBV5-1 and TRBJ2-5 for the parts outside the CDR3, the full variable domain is KAGVTQTPRYLIKTRGQQVTLSCSPISGHRSVSWYQQTPGQGLQFLFEYFSETQRNKGNFPGRFSGRQFSNSRSEMNVSTLELGDSALYLCASSYRALETQYFGPGTRLLVL.

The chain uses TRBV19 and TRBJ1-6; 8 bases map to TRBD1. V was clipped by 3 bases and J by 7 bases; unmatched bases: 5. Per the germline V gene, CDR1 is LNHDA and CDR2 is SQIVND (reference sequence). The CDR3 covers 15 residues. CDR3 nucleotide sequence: TGTGCCAGTAGTATCAAGGGACAGGCGAATTCACCCCTCCACTTT. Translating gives CASSIKGQANSPLHF.

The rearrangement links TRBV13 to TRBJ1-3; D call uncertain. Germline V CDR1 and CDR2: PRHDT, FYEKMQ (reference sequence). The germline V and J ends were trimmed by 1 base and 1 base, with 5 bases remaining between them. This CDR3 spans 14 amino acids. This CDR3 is CASSLELSGNTIYF. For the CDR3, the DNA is TGTGCCAGCAGCTTAGAACTGTCTGGAAACACCATATATTTT. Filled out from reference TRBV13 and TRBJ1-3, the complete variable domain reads AAGVIQSPRHLIKEKRETATLKCYPIPRHDTVYWYQQGPGQDPQFLISFYEKMQSDKGSIPDRFSAQQFSDYHSELNMSSLELGDSALYFCASSLELSGNTIYFGEGSWLTVV.

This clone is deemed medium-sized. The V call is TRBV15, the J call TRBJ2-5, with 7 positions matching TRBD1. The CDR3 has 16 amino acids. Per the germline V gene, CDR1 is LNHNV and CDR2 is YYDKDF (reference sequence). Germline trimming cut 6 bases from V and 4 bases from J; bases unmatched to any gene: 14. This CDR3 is CATSDADGTEGETQYF. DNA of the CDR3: TGTGCCACCAGTGATGCCGACGGGACAGAGGGAGAGACCCAGTACTTC.

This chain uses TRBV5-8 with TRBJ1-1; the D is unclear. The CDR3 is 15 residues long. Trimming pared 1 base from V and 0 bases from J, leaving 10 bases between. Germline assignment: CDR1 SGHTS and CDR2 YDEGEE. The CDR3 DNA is TGTGCCAGCAGCTTGTCGTCTACCTTGAACACTGAAGCTTTCTTT. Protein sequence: CASSLSSTLNTEAFF. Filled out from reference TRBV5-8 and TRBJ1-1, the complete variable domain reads EAGVTQSPTHLIKTRGQQATLRCSPISGHTSVYWYQQALGLGLQFLLWYDEGEERNRGNFPPRFSGRQFPNYSSELNVNALELEDSALYLCASSLSSTLNTEAFFGQGTRLTVV.

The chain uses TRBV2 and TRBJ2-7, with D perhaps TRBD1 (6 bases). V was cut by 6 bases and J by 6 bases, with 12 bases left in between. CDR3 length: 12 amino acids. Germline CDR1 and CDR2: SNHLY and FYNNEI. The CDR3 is CASSFPTGEQYF. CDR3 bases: TGTGCCAGCAGCTTTCCGACAGGCGAGCAGTACTTC.

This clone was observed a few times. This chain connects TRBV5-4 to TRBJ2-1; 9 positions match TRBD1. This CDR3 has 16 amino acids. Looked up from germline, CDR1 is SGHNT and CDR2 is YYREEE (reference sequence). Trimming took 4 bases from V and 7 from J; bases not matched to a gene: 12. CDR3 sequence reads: CASSPRQGVAENEQFF. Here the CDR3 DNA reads TGTGCCAGCAGCCCTCGACAGGGGGTGGCGGAGAATGAGCAGTTCTTC.

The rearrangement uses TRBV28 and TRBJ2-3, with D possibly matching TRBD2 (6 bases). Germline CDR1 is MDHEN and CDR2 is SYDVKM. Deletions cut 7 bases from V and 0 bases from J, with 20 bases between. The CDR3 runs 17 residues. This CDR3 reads CASIKSPWRESTDTQYF. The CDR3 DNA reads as TGTGCCAGCATTAAATCCCCGTGGCGGGAAAGCACAGATACGCAGTATTTT.

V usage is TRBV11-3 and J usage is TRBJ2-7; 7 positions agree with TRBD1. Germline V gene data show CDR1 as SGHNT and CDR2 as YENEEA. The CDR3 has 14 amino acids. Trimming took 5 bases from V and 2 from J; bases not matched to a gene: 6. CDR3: CASSPPDRPYEQYF. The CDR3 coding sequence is TGTGCCAGCAGCCCCCCGGACAGGCCCTACGAGCAGTACTTC.

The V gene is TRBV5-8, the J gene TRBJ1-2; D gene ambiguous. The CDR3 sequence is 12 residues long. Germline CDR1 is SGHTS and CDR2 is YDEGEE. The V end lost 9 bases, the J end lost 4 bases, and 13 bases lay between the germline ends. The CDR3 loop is CATKRSLYGYTF. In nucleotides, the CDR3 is TGTGCCACCAAGCGGTCGCTCTATGGCTACACCTTC.